The 22 T cell receptor beta chains given below trace back to one sample, sequenced in a study of T cells in Graves' hyperthyroidism and ophthalmopathy (dated by TCRdb to between 2018 and 2021). The library was generated by multiplex PCR. The run used an Illumina HiSeq 2000. Amplification of TCR beta CDR3 regions was carried out from RNA transcripts. For the first round of RT-PCR on the TCR CDR3, the HTBI primer set was used together with the Qiagen OneStep RT-PCR kit. TCRdb took the public reads, trimmed them with fastp at Q25, ran MiXCR for clone calling and kept in-frame beta chains. CDR3 protein duplicates are merged, each entry listing the most common genes and DNA. The sample table contains about 350,000 distinct CDR3 sequences; only one count was recorded for 18% of them. The ten biggest clones cover around 15% of the sample. The sequencing input was blood. The source of these receptors is a woman in her thirties or forties with Graves' ophthalmopathy.

The rearrangement joins TRBV27 to TRBJ1-2; TRBD1 matches at 7 bases. Germline trimming cut 4 bases from V and 4 bases from J; bases unmatched to any gene: 9. CDR1 and CDR2 (germline): MNHEY, SMNVEV (reference sequence). This CDR3 is built from 15 residues. CDR3: CASSSGTAKTYGYTF. The DNA of the CDR3 is TGTGCCAGCAGTTCCGGGACAGCTAAAACCTATGGCTACACCTTC.

This clonotype was observed many times. The rearrangement uses TRBV7-8 and TRBJ1-1, with a tentative D call TRBD1 (5 bases). CDR3 length: 15 residues. Germline CDR1 and CDR2: SGHVS and FQNEAQ. Trimming shortened V by 1 base and J by 10 bases, and 19 bases separated the two germline ends. The CDR3 spells CASSLVEGSTDGAFF. CDR3 bases: TGTGCCAGCAGCTTAGTTGAGGGGTCGACAGATGGAGCTTTCTTT.

J is TRBJ2-7 and V is TRBV13; D possibly corresponds to TRBD1 (7 bases). V was pared by 4 bases and J by 4 bases, with 14 bases between. The CDR3 is 14 amino acids. Germline V gene data show CDR1 as PRHDT and CDR2 as FYEKMQ (reference sequence). The CDR3 DNA follows: TGTGCCAGCAGCTCCGGGGGACAGTTTTACGAGCAGTACTTC. It yields the protein CASSSGGQFYEQYF.

There are many counts of this clonotype. The V call is TRBV5-1, the J call TRBJ2-7; no firm D call. The CDR3 sequence is 12 residues long. Germline V gives CDR1 SGHRS, CDR2 YFSETQ. V was cut by 6 bases and J by 1 base, with 8 bases left in between. The CDR3 DNA follows: TGCGCCAGCAACTCGTATTCCTACGAGCAGTACTTC. The encoded protein is CASNSYSYEQYF.

The table lists this clonotype with many counts. This chain links TRBV19 with TRBJ1-1, with 7 bases that match TRBD1. V lost 9 bases, J lost 10 bases, and 20 bases stayed unmatched. This CDR3 spans 15 amino acids. The germline gives CDR1 LNHDA, CDR2 SQIVND (reference sequence). The CDR3 loop is CASRKTGTAARGAFF. The CDR3 DNA follows: TGTGCCAGCAGAAAAACCGGGACAGCGGCTCGGGGAGCTTTCTTT.

The J gene is TRBJ1-2, the V gene TRBV6-5, with a possible D match to TRBD1 (5 bases). Germline V CDR1 and CDR2: MNHEY, SVGAGI. Trimming cost V 0 bases and J 2 bases, with 13 bases left between them. The CDR3 contains 16 residues. The CDR3 is CASSYSRIYRNYGYTF. The CDR3 DNA is TGTGCCAGCAGTTACTCGAGGATTTACAGGAACTATGGCTACACCTTC.

This clonotype was seen ten or more times. V gene TRBV7-9 combines with J gene TRBJ2-2; D remains unclear. The germline CDR1 and CDR2 sequences are SEHNR and FQNEAQ (reference sequence). The CDR3 consists of 15 residues. The V end lost 2 bases, the J end lost 6 bases, and 13 bases lay between the germline ends. CDR3 protein: CASSLSLGGAGELFF. CDR3 coding DNA: TGTGCCAGCAGCTTAAGCCTAGGCGGAGCCGGGGAGCTGTTTTTT.

This clonotype was seen repeatedly, ten times or more. The CDR3 is CASSSRGQGITEAFF. CDR3 nucleotide sequence: TGCGCCAGCAGCTCGAGGGGACAGGGGATCACTGAAGCTTTCTTT. V usage is TRBV5-1 and J usage is TRBJ1-1; 10 positions agree with TRBD1. Germline CDR1 SGHRS, CDR2 YFSETQ. Trimming took 3 bases from V and 4 from J; bases not matched to a gene: 6. The CDR3 contains 15 residues.

The table lists this clonotype with many counts. This chain links TRBV19 with TRBJ1-2; D gene unclear. Trimming cost V 5 bases and J 5 bases, with 15 bases left between them. The CDR3 spans 14 residues. CDR1 is LNHDA and CDR2 is SQIVND in the germline V gene (reference sequence). Here the CDR3 reads CASSPPGMLYGYTF. The CDR3 DNA reads as TGTGCCAGTAGTCCACCGGGGATGCTGTATGGCTACACCTTC.

In this sample, this clonotype turned up many times. V gene TRBV6-5 combines with J gene TRBJ2-7; no clear D. Trimming removed 9 bases at V and 6 bases at J, with 21 bases between. CDR1 is MNHEY, CDR2 SVGAGI, per germline. There are 14 residues in the CDR3. CDR3 sequence (DNA): TGTGCCAGTTACAACCGGGCCTCGGAGAGCGAGCAGTACTTC. Residues: CASYNRASESEQYF.

About this clonotype: The junction departs from the called germline gene at one end, perhaps through a read error. The chain carries TRBV28 and TRBJ1-2; TRBD1 is a possible D gene (6 bases). CDR1 and CDR2 from the germline V gene are MDHEN and SYDVKM. The CDR3 has 16 residues. CDR3 loop: CASSPPETDSSYGYNF. CDR3 sequence (DNA): TGTGCCAGCAGTCCTCCTGAAACGGACAGCTCTTATGGCTACAACTTC.

The chain is built from TRBV6-2 or TRBV6-3 and TRBJ2-7, with 8 bases matching TRBD2. Germline V gene lookup returns CDR1 MNHEY and CDR2 SVGEGT. V gave up 7 bases and J gave up 5 bases; unmatched junction bases: 13. The CDR3 sequence is 15 residues long. CDR3 sequence (DNA): TGTGCCAGCAAGCCGGAAGCGGGAGCCCCCAACGAGCAGTACTTC. Its protein is CASKPEAGAPNEQYF.

Points on this clonotype: This may come from a read error, since a much larger clone is one base off. The final CDR3 position lacks the conserved phenylalanine or tryptophan, pointing to a likely read error. CDR3 in amino acids: CASSLRGQIYEQYL. The CDR3 DNA reads as TGTGCCAGCAGTTTAAGGGGACAAATCTACGAGCAGTACCTC. V gene TRBV27 combines with J gene TRBJ2-7; weak D call: TRBD1 (6 bases). The CDR3 loop spans 14 amino acids. CDR1 is MNHEY, CDR2 SMNVEV, per germline (reference sequence). V gave up 2 bases and J gave up 3 bases, with 11 bases separating them.

This clonotype was counted ten times or more. This chain connects TRBV2 to TRBJ1-5, with D perhaps TRBD1 (5 bases). The V and J ends lost 2 bases and 0 bases respectively, with 23 bases between them. Looked up from germline, CDR1 is SNHLY and CDR2 is FYNNEI. The CDR3 covers 20 residues. The CDR3 reads CASSESLHGGGLYSNQPQHF. Here the CDR3 DNA reads TGTGCCAGCAGTGAATCGCTGCACGGCGGGGGACTCTATAGCAATCAGCCCCAGCATTTT.

The chain joins TRBV28 to TRBJ1-2; a possible D gene is TRBD1 (5 bases). The CDR3 has 15 residues. Trimming took off 3 bases at V and 7 bases at J, with 18 bases between the two ends. CDR1 and CDR2 (germline): MDHEN, SYDVKM. The CDR3, as DNA: TGTGCCAGCAGTTTTCTTTCAGGGTCTGGGCTTGGCTACACCTTC. Its protein is CASSFLSGSGLGYTF.

This clonotype has a handful of counts. The rearrangement joins TRBV7-2 to TRBJ1-5; 10 bases are a match to TRBD1. Per the germline V gene, CDR1 is SGHTA and CDR2 is FQGNSA. This CDR3 comprises 15 residues. With V trimmed by 4 bases and J by 6 bases, 6 bases remained unmatched. CDR3 protein: CASSSTGGMGQPQHF. The CDR3 DNA is TGTGCCAGCAGCTCGACAGGGGGCATGGGTCAGCCCCAGCATTTT.

This clonotype was recorded many times. The gene calls are TRBV7-2 and TRBJ1-2; 8 bases agree with TRBD1. The CDR3 is 15 amino acids. Germline V gene sequence: CDR1 SGHTA, CDR2 FQGNSA. V trimming: 2 bases; J trimming: 0 bases; junction bases outside the gene matches: 2. This chain's CDR3 is CASSLQGAANYGYTF. As DNA, the CDR3 is TGTGCCAGCAGCTTACAGGGGGCGGCTAACTATGGCTACACCTTC.

This chain joins TRBV30 and TRBJ2-7; D not certain. This CDR3 region has 13 residues. CDR1 GTSNPN and CDR2 SVGIG come from the germline V gene (reference sequence). Trimming removed 0 bases at V and 3 bases at J, with 9 bases between. CDR3 sequence: CAWSVRNFYEQYF. CDR3 DNA sequence: TGTGCCTGGAGTGTACGGAACTTCTACGAGCAGTACTTC.

This clonotype appeared many times. CDR3 in amino acids: CSANRGRRDEQYF. The CDR3 DNA reads as TGCAGCGCAAATCGAGGGAGGCGCGACGAGCAGTACTTC. The chain links TRBV29-1 to TRBJ2-7, with D possibly matching TRBD2 (6 bases). Trimming stripped 7 bases from V and 5 bases from J, with 18 bases between. In germline, CDR1 is SQVTM, CDR2 ANQGSEA. CDR3 length equals 13 residues.

Many counts were recorded for this clonotype. The CDR3 nucleotides are TGCGCCAGCTGCCCCTCTGGGGCCAACGTCCTGACTTTC. It encodes CASCPSGANVLTF. This chain joins TRBV5-1 and TRBJ2-6; D gene ambiguous. Trimming stripped 7 bases from V and 0 bases from J, with 5 bases between. The CDR3 covers 13 residues. Germline V gene data show CDR1 as SGHRS and CDR2 as YFSETQ.

This clonotype was seen many times. The chain uses TRBV29-1 and TRBJ2-5, with TRBD2 identical over 9 bases. Germline CDR1 and CDR2: SQVTM and ANQGSEA. The J segment lost 5 bases and the V segment lost 6 bases, leaving 16 bases of the junction unmatched. This CDR3 is 16 amino acids long. The chain's CDR3 is CSVGLRLAAVGETQYF. Written as DNA, the CDR3 is TGCAGCGTCGGCCTGCGACTAGCGGCCGTGGGGGAGACCCAGTACTTC.

This clonotype was counted at least ten times. This chain joins TRBV28 and TRBJ2-7, with a possible D match to TRBD1 (5 bases). Trimming removed 8 bases from V and 11 bases from J, with 22 bases in between. CDR1 and CDR2 from the germline V gene are MDHEN and SYDVKM. CDR3 length equals 13 residues. CDR3 nucleotides: TGTGCCAGCGGACCCAATACCGACAGATCCAAGTACTTC. Translating it yields CASGPNTDRSKYF.